The clone carrying this TCR beta chain was found many times. Its cognate antigen is unknown. Unique molecular identifiers tagged the TCRbeta library. TCRdb used MiXCR to reprocess the PCR reads, holding one entry per CDR3 protein. The sample holds hundreds of thousands of distinct CDR3 sequences, approximately 11% seen once. The source of the sample is a study of T-cell reconstitution after alpha-beta-depleted transplantation in children. Notes on the study in general: T-cell numbers and diversity, one year after transplant, stemmed largely from T cells that were newly produced. In patients about two months after transplant, alpha-beta T cells reportedly arose from several hundred expanded graft clones.

Germline V lookup: CDR1 SQVTM, CDR2 ANQGSEA. The ends lost 6 bases at V and 4 bases at J; junction bases unmatched: 7. The CDR3 extends over 13 amino acids. The source is a child less than two years old with acute myeloid leukemia, due to receive a stem cell transplant. The specimen was PBMCs, collected before TCRalphabeta/CD19-depleted stem cell transplant. This chain links TRBV29-1 with TRBJ2-3; 7 bases map to TRBD1. The CDR3 nucleotides read TGCAGCGTGATAGGGGGCAAGTCAGATACGCAGTATTTT. Protein: CSVIGGKSDTQYF.